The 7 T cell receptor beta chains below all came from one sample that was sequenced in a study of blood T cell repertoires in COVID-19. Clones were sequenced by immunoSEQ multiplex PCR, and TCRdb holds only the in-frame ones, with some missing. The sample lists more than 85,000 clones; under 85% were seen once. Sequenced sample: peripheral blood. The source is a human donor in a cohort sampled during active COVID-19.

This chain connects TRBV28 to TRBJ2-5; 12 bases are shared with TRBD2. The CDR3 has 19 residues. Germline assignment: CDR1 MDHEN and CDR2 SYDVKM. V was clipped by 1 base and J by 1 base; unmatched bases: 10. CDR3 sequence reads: CASSLSATSGSGGQETQYF. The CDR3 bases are TGTGCCAGCAGTTTATCGGCGACTAGCGGGAGTGGGGGCCAAGAGACCCAGTACTTC.

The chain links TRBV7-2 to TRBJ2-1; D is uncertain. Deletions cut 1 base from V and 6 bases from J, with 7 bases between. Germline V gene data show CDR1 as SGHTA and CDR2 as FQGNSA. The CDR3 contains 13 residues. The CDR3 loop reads CASSLVSPNEQFF. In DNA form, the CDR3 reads TGTGCCAGCAGCTTAGTTTCTCCCAATGAGCAGTTCTTC.

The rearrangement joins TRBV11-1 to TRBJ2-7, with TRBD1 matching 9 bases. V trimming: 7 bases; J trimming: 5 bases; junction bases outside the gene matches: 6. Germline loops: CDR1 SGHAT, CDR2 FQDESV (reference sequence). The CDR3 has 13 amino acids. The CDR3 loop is CASTGDRVDEQYF. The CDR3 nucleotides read TGTGCCAGCACTGGGGACAGGGTGGACGAGCAGTACTTC.

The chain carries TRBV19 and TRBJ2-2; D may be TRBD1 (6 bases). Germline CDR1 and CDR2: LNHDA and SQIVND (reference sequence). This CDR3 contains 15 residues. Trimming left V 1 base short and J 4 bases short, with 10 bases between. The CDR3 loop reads CASSIVQGSTGELFF. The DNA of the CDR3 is TGTGCCAGTAGTATAGTCCAGGGGAGCACCGGGGAGCTGTTTTTT.

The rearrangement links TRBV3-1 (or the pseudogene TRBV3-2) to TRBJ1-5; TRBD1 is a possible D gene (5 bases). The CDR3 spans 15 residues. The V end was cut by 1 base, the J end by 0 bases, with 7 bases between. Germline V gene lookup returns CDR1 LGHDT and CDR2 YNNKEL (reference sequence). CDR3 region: CASSQGQISNQPQHF. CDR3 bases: TGTGCCAGCAGCCAAGGACAGATTAGCAATCAGCCCCAGCATTTT.

The CDR3 nucleotides read TGCGCCAGCAGCTTGGAAGGGAGGAAGCTCGACGAGCAGTACTTC. This codes for CASSLEGRKLDEQYF. The genes are TRBV5-1 and TRBJ2-7; the D gene is possibly TRBD2 (6 bases). Germline lookup yields CDR1 SGHRS and CDR2 YFSETQ. V lost 0 bases, J lost 5 bases, and 15 bases lay in between. This CDR3 region has 15 residues.

CDR3 amino acids: CASSQSSGLTDTQYF. The CDR3 DNA sequence: TGCGCCAGCAGCCAATCTAGCGGGTTGACAGATACGCAGTATTTT. V usage is TRBV4-3 and J usage is TRBJ2-3; the match to TRBD2 covers 8 bases. CDR1 and CDR2 from the germline V gene are LGHNA and YSLEER. With 2 bases clipped from V and 3 bases from J, the junction kept 4 bases outside the gene matches. This CDR3 has 15 residues.